This TCR beta chain was found in a study of Ad26.COV2.S vaccination and SARS-CoV-2 variants. Overall study results and limits: Among vaccine recipients, spike-specific TCR breadth exceeded that of placebo recipients.

The germline V gene encodes CDR1 SGDLS and CDR2 YYNGEE. Deletions cut 0 bases from V and 5 bases from J, with 11 bases between. This CDR3 region has 14 residues. Regarding this clone: Its target is not known.

Treatment meaning: roughly 20 received Ad26.COV2.S at low or high dose, single or two shots; several received placebo; per-sample allocation not given. Material that was analyzed had been drawn on day 63 after the first vaccine or placebo injection. It was Wuhan-strain SARS-CoV-2 spike that the Ad26 vaccine vector expressed. The repertoire was sequenced with immunoSEQ multiplex PCR; TCRdb's copy has only in-frame clones and lacks some. The sample lists about 320,000 clones, 85% seen once, with under 2.5% in the top ten. The input for sequencing was peripheral blood, taken in a trial of Ad26.COV2.S vaccine versus placebo. This receptor was identified in a person between 18 and 60 years old who received the Ad26.COV2.S COVID-19 vaccine or a placebo. The chain combines TRBV9 with TRBJ2-5; D could derive from TRBD1 or TRBD2 (5 bases each). CDR3 sequence reads: CASSVGGAWETQYF. The CDR3, as DNA: TGTGCCAGCAGCGTAGGAGGGGCTTGGGAGACCCAGTACTTC.